The rows below give T cell receptor beta chains drawn from one sample of a study of T cell repertoires in cytomegalovirus infection. TCRdb re-called the reads with MiXCR, one entry per CDR3 protein. The sample has about 46,000 distinct CDR3 sequences, 20% to 25% seen once; the top ten hold approximately 17%. These receptors are not linked to any known antigen. The sample comprised PBMCs, sequenced either directly or after in vitro stimulation (not recorded which). Receptors originate from a human donor in good health (CMV status not recorded). Some clones in this sample may be carry-over from other donors' samples. The CDR3 runs from the conserved cysteine through the conserved F or W.

v_call: TRBV7-2
j_call: TRBJ2-3
cdr3_aa: CASSLGLAGGATTSTDTQYF

v_call: TRBV11-2
j_call: TRBJ1-4
cdr3_aa: CASSRDGLNEKLFF

v_call: TRBV5-6
j_call: TRBJ2-5
cdr3_aa: CASSLPDRQETQYF

v_call: TRBV19
j_call: TRBJ1-1
cdr3_aa: CASGRTELMNTEAFF

v_call: TRBV6-8
j_call: TRBJ2-3
cdr3_aa: CASSTTGVGDTRYF

v_call: TRBV5-6
j_call: TRBJ2-3
cdr3_aa: CASSPETGSTDTQYF

v_call: TRBV5-1
j_call: TRBJ2-7
cdr3_aa: CASSKEGATSSYEQYF

v_call: TRBV19
j_call: TRBJ1-5
cdr3_aa: CASTPIDRGNQPQHF

v_call: TRBV7-2
j_call: TRBJ2-7
cdr3_aa: CASSLEGGGEEQYF

v_call: TRBV7-8
j_call: TRBJ1-6
cdr3_aa: CASSSTGWSYNSPLHF

v_call: TRBV12-3/TRBV12-4
j_call: TRBJ2-2
cdr3_aa: CASSVGPAGELF

v_call: TRBV27
j_call: TRBJ1-1
cdr3_aa: CASSFDRLNTEAFF

v_call: TRBV12-5
j_call: TRBJ2-6
cdr3_aa: CASGRSDFPVAGANVLTF

v_call: TRBV28
j_call: TRBJ1-1
cdr3_aa: CASRRQGNTEAFF

v_call: TRBV6-1
j_call: TRBJ2-1
cdr3_aa: CATGLAGPREQFF

v_call: TRBV20-1
j_call: TRBJ2-7
cdr3_aa: CSARDPQREGLDEQYF

v_call: TRBV19
j_call: TRBJ1-5
cdr3_aa: CASTTSGGRPGQPQHF

v_call: TRBV20-1
j_call: TRBJ2-4
cdr3_aa: CSASQGTAKNIQYF

v_call: TRBV2
j_call: TRBJ2-1
cdr3_aa: CASSGVESVSEQFF

v_call: TRBV7-2
j_call: TRBJ2-5
cdr3_aa: CASSSRTTIMYQETQYF

v_call: TRBV6-1
j_call: TRBJ2-1
cdr3_aa: CASRYLGRGNEQFF

v_call: TRBV4-1
j_call: TRBJ2-2
cdr3_aa: CASSQGPSGGLDTGELFF